These 9 T cell receptor beta chains share one sample of origin, sequenced in a study of shared clonotypes between healthy human individuals (dated by TCRdb to the early 2020s). The receptor library was made with the immunoSEQ multiplex PCR assay. The table was pulled from immuneACCESS by TCRdb, which kept in-frame rearrangements only. Such tables lose some clones; where checked, under half of the loss comes from unresolved V genes, and the rest has no known cause. Counted in this sample were about 480,000 clones; 60% to 80% of them appeared once. The ten most abundant clones make up roughly an eighth of the sample. Sequenced sample: PBMCs. The origin of the receptors is a woman in her thirties or forties in good health. Some clones in this sample may be carry-over from other donors' samples.

The chain employs TRBV9 and TRBJ1-5; D not resolved. V was shortened by 3 bases and J by 2 bases, with 9 bases between the two germline ends. The germline V gene has CDR1 SGDLS and CDR2 YYNGEE. The CDR3 is made up of 14 amino acids. CDR3 residues: CASSAQAGNQPQHF. CDR3 sequence (DNA): TGTGCCAGCAGCGCTCAGGCGGGCAATCAGCCCCAGCATTTT.

The CDR3 DNA is TGTGCCAGCGCGTACTTGGACTTGCGCAATGAGCAGTTCTTC. This codes for CASAYLDLRNEQFF. The chain joins TRBV2 to TRBJ2-1, with D possibly being TRBD2 (5 bases). This CDR3 contains 14 residues. Trimming left V 8 bases short and J 6 bases short, with 17 bases between. From germline, CDR1 is SNHLY and CDR2 FYNNEI.

The V call is TRBV7-6, the J call TRBJ2-1; 7 bases are shared with TRBD2. The junction had 4 bases not matched to a gene; V was cut back by 2 bases and J by 3 bases. Germline V lookup: CDR1 SGHVS, CDR2 FNYEAQ. This CDR3 is built from 15 residues. CDR3 sequence (DNA): TGTGCCAGCAGCTTAAGGACTAGTGGCTACAATGAGCAGTTCTTC. Translating it yields CASSLRTSGYNEQFF.

The J gene is TRBJ2-5, the V gene TRBV28, with 10 nucleotides matching TRBD1. The tail of the sequence fits TRBJ2-7 better, so the J call may be wrong. Germline loops: CDR1 MDHEN, CDR2 SYDVKM. This CDR3 has 15 residues. This chain's CDR3 is CASSLAGTGANEQYF. In nucleotides, the CDR3 is TGTGCCAGCAGTTTGGCCGGGACAGGGGCTAACGAGCAGTACTTC.

The chain links TRBV28 to TRBJ1-2; tentative D call: TRBD1 (5 bases). Germline V gene data show CDR1 as MDHEN and CDR2 as SYDVKM. Trimming left V 2 bases short and J 7 bases short, with 14 bases between. CDR3 length: 14 amino acids. CDR3 residues: CASSLQAGRFGYTF. Here the CDR3 DNA reads TGTGCCAGCAGTTTACAGGCAGGGCGTTTTGGCTACACCTTC.

This clone came up once. One end of the junction varies from germline; a read error may be responsible. As DNA, the CDR3 is TGTGCCAGCAGCGAAGGGACAGGGAGGAAAGCTGGCACTGAAGCTTTCTTT. It specifies CASSEGTGRKAGTEAFF. The chain links TRBV2 to TRBJ1-1, with 9 bases matching TRBD1. CDR3 length: 17 residues. Germline V gene lookup returns CDR1 SNHLY and CDR2 FYNNEI.

J is TRBJ2-4 and V is TRBV5-6, with 7 bases lining up with TRBD2. The CDR3 runs 16 residues. The V gene's germline CDR1 is SGHDT and CDR2 YYEEEE. The V segment lost 4 bases and the J segment 0 bases; nucleotides outside the gene matches: 7. The CDR3 loop is CASSTLAVLAKNIQYF. The DNA of the CDR3 is TGTGCCAGCAGCACTCTAGCGGTTTTAGCCAAAAACATTCAGTACTTC.

The V and J genes are TRBV7-8 and TRBJ2-3, with D possibly being TRBD1 or TRBD2 (5 bases each). V lost 3 bases and J lost 3, with 13 bases in between. CDR3 length: 15 residues. Germline CDR1 SGHVS, CDR2 FQNEAQ. The CDR3 protein is CASSFEGRWTDTQYF. CDR3 nucleotides: TGTGCCAGCAGCTTTGAGGGACGGTGGACAGATACGCAGTATTTT.

The rearrangement uses TRBV7-2 and TRBJ1-2; the D gene is possibly TRBD1 (6 bases). CDR1 is SGHTA, CDR2 FQGNSA, per germline. The CDR3 covers 14 residues. V lost 4 bases and J lost 6, with 15 bases in between. This chain's CDR3 is CASSSTGNRDGYTF. Here the CDR3 DNA reads TGTGCCAGCAGCTCCACAGGGAATAGGGATGGCTACACCTTC.